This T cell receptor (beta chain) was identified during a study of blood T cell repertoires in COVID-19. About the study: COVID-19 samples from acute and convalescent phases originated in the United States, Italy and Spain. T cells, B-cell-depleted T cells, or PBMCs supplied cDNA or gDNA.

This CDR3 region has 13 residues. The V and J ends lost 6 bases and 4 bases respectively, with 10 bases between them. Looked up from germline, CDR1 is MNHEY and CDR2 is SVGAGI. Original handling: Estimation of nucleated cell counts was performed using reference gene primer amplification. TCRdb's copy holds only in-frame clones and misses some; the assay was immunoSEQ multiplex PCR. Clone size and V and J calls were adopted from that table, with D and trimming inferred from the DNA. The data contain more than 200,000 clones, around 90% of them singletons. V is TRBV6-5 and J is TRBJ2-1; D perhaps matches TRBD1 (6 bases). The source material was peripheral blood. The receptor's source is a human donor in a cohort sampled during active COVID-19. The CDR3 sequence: CASRKTGYNEQFF. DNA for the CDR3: TGTGCCAGCAGGAAGACAGGATACAATGAGCAGTTCTTC.